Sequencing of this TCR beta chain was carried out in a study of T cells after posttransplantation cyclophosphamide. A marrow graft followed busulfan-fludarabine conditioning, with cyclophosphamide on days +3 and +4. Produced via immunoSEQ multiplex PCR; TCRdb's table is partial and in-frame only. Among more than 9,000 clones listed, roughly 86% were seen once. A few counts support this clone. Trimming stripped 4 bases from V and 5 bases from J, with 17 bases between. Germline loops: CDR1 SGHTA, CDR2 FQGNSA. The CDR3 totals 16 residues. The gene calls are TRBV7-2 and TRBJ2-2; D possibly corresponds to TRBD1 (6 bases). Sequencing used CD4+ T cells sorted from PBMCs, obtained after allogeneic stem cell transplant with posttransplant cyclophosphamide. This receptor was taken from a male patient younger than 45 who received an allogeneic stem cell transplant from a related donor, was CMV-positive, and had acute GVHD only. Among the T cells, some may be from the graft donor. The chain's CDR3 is CASSSSMGARTGELFF. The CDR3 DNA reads TGTGCCAGCAGCTCCAGTATGGGGGCGCGAACCGGGGAGCTGTTTTTT.